The source of this TCR beta chain is a study of CD8 T cells in ankylosing spondylitis (dated by TCRdb to 2015 to 2018). Turning to the overall study: T cell receptor beta repertoires were profiled in healthy donors and ankylosing spondylitis patients so that disease-linked TCR variants could be found. The full study cohort comprised 25 ankylosing spondylitis patients and roughly 110 healthy donors. Peripheral blood samples were taken, and synovial fluid was additionally collected from ankylosing spondylitis patients.

The sequencer listed for this sample is Illumina HiSeq 2500. TCR beta libraries were prepared by quantitative 5'-RACE with molecular barcodes. The source study handled its data this way. To identify disease-linked TCR variants, a new computational method was used, one built on a probabilistic model of VDJ rearrangement. TCRdb ran its own pipeline on the public reads, namely fastp trimming at Q25 and MiXCR clone calling, and kept in-frame beta chains. Rows are combined by CDR3 protein, so each entry shows the most common genes and DNA. TCRdb, not the authors, supplied the V and J calls. In this sample the table shows some 200,000 distinct CDR3 sequences, roughly 24% of which occur a single time. Under 8% of the sample goes to the ten largest clones. This clonotype was counted ten times or more. Its antigen is unknown. No base quality information exists; no much larger clone differs at one position. What the study reported, not specific to this receptor: According to the report, matched synovial fluid samples from ankylosing spondylitis patients were significantly enriched for the disease-linked clones. The disease-linked clones showed a CD8+ phenotype and occurred at relatively low frequencies in peripheral blood. Some motif variants had previously been reported in the synovial fluid and blood of reactive arthritis patients, which suggests shared mechanisms of disease initiation. Blood from ankylosing spondylitis patients appeared to be characterized by a TCR beta motif composed of under 10 highly homologous amino acid variants.

The germline V gene (reference sequence) specifies MNHEY as CDR1 and SMNVEV as CDR2. From the cysteine through the phenylalanine, the CDR3 covers 16 amino acids. The retained sequence is limited to the CDR3, 48 bases, with the frame set at the first base. The junction shows trimming of 5 bases on V and 7 bases on J, and the gene matches do not reach 12 bases of it. Sequencing was carried out using blood, either unsorted or a sorted T cell fraction (not recorded which). The receptor was derived from a male donor with ankylosing spondylitis or in good health (not recorded which). Recombination connected TRBV27 to TRBJ2-7; TRBD2 matches 12 bases in the middle. The CDR3 reads CASSPTSSGRAGEQYF. The bases read TGTGCCAGCAGTCCCACTTCTAGCGGGAGGGCGGGTGAGCAGTACTTC.